This T cell receptor (beta chain) was retrieved from a study of blood T cell repertoires in COVID-19. Overall study context: The origin of the acute and convalescent COVID-19 samples was the United States, Italy and Spain. In each case, the material was cDNA or gDNA derived from T cells, B-cell-depleted T cells, or PBMCs.

In the original analysis: Quantification of nucleated cells was approximated via reference gene primer amplification. Data came from immunoSEQ multiplex PCR; TCRdb stores just in-frame clones and leaves some out. V, J and clone size are taken as reported in that table, and D and trimming were inferred from the DNA itself. The sample holds over 600,000 clones; 85% to 90% are singletons and the top ten take 0.2% to 0.3%. V was pared by 4 bases and J by 9 bases, with 11 bases of the junction left unmatched. The CDR3 contains 14 residues. Germline CDR1 and CDR2: SEHNR and FQNEAQ (reference sequence). This TCR was sampled from a woman aged 18-29 years with acute or convalescent COVID-19. The sequenced material came from peripheral blood. The chain is built from TRBV7-9 and TRBJ1-2; 7 bases match TRBD1. CDR3 in DNA: TGTGCCAGCAGCTCCACCGACAGGGATTGGAGCTACACCTTC. Translating it yields CASSSTDRDWSYTF.